This TCR beta chain is from a study of control samples from healthy donors and cancer patients. The data were produced by immunoSEQ multiplex PCR, yet TCRdb's version contains in-frame clones alone and is incomplete. Of fewer than 90,000 clones listed, 70% to 90% are singletons. The V end lost 4 bases, the J end lost 4 bases, and 12 bases lay between the germline ends. Germline V gene data show CDR1 as MNHNY and CDR2 as SVGAGI (reference sequence). The CDR3 covers 14 residues. The material sequenced was PBMCs. The TCR was taken from a woman between 55 and 75 years old with head and neck cancer. V is TRBV6-6 and J is TRBJ2-3; TRBD2 might be the D (6 bases). CDR3 amino acids: CASSWGVGPDTQYF. Written as DNA, the CDR3 is TGTGCCAGCAGTTGGGGGGTGGGGCCAGATACGCAGTATTTT.